This T cell receptor beta chain was observed in a study of T cell changes during pregnancy in multiple sclerosis. CDR3 length equals 16 residues. With V trimmed by 4 bases and J by 7 bases, 13 bases remained unmatched. The germline gives CDR1 SGHNT, CDR2 YYREEE (reference sequence). Sequencing used immunoSEQ multiplex PCR; TCRdb keeps in-frame clones, though not all of them. This table holds roughly 80,000 clones, 92% found once. V usage is TRBV5-4 and J usage is TRBJ2-3; TRBD2 aligns across 9 bases. The starting material was peripheral blood, obtained before pregnancy. This TCR was recovered from a female donor with multiple sclerosis, enrolled in a pregnancy study. CDR3 nucleotides: TGTGCCAGCAGCCCGGCGGCGGGAGGGCTATCCCATACGCAGTATTTT. Its protein product is CASSPAAGGLSHTQYF.